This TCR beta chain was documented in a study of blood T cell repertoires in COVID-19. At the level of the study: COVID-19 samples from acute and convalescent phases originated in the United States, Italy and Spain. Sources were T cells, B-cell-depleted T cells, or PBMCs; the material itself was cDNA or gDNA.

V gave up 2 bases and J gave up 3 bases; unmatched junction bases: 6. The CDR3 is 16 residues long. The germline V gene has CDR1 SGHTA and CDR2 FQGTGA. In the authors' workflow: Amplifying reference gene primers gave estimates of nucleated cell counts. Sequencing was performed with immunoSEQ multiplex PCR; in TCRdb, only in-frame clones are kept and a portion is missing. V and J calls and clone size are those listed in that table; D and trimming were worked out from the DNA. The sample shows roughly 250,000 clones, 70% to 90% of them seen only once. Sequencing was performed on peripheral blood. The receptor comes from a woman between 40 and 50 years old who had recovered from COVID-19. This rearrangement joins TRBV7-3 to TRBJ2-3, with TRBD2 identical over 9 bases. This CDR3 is CASSLGAGGGTDTQYF. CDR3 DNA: TGTGCCAGCAGCTTAGGAGCGGGGGGTGGGACAGATACGCAGTATTTT.